Presented here are 25 T cell receptor beta chains from one specimen sequenced in a study. TCRdb reprocessed the RT-PCR reads via MiXCR and lists one record per CDR3 protein. The table records about 680,000 distinct CDR3 sequences, 12% to 15% of them present only once. Sequencing was carried out using memory CD4+ T cells from blood. All receptors derive from a female donor in good health, serving as a healthy control.

This clonotype was counted many times. The chain employs TRBV18 and TRBJ1-6; 11 bases agree with TRBD1. V lost 0 bases to trimming and J lost 8 bases; unmatched junction nucleotides: 0. The CDR3 is 15 residues long. Per germline, CDR1 KGHSH and CDR2 LQKENI. CDR3 bases: TGTGCCAGCTCACCACCGGGACAGGGGGATTCACCCCTCCACTTT. It translates to CASSPPGQGDSPLHF. The variable domain in full, completed from reference TRBV18 and TRBJ1-6, reads NAGVMQNPRHLVRRRGQEARLRCSPMKGHSHVYWYRQLPEEGLKFMVYLQKENIIDESGMPKERFSAEFPKEGPSILRIQQVVRGDSAAYFCASSPPGQGDSPLHFGNGTRLTVT.

A few counts support this clonotype. This rearrangement joins TRBV4-3 to TRBJ1-2; 9 nucleotides agree with TRBD1. Losses at the gene ends were 2 bases for V and 5 bases for J; bases not matched to a gene: 6. The CDR3 length is 15 residues. Germline V CDR1 and CDR2: LGHNA, YSLEER. CDR3 bases: TGCGCCAGCAGCCAAATAGGACAGGGGTGGTATGGCTACACCTTC. It is translated as CASSQIGQGWYGYTF.

The J gene is TRBJ1-1, the V gene TRBV20-1; unclear D gene. V dropped 6 bases and J dropped 3 bases, with 8 bases sitting between them. Germline-derived CDR1 and CDR2 are DFQATT and SNEGSKA (reference sequence). The length of the CDR3 is 11 residues. In DNA, the CDR3 is TGCAGTGCCCAAAGGGACACTGAAGCTTTCTTT. Translating it yields CSAQRDTEAFF.

The rearrangement uses TRBV20-1 and TRBJ1-6; 7 positions match TRBD1. The germline gives CDR1 DFQATT, CDR2 SNEGSKA (reference sequence). The CDR3 is 14 amino acids. With V trimmed by 7 bases and J by 5 bases, 8 bases remained unmatched. The CDR3 spells CSVTGQTHNSPLHF. For the CDR3, the DNA is TGCAGTGTCACGGGACAGACCCATAATTCACCCCTCCACTTT.

The chain employs TRBV7-3 and TRBJ2-1, with 10 bases identical to TRBD1. V trimming: 6 bases; J trimming: 2 bases; junction bases outside the gene matches: 7. The CDR3 spans 16 residues. Germline CDR1 and CDR2: SGHTA and FQGTGA. The CDR3 loop reads CASSRPGTGAYNEQFF. The CDR3 DNA reads TGTGCCAGCAGTCGACCGGGGACAGGGGCCTACAATGAGCAGTTCTTC.

This clonotype showed up just a few times. In DNA, the CDR3 is TGCGCCAGCCCCAATTGGGGGGCAGCCAAAAACATTCAGTACTTC. This sequence encodes CASPNWGAAKNIQYF. J is TRBJ2-4 and V is TRBV5-1; D assignment may be TRBD1 or TRBD2 (6 bases each). Trimming took 7 bases from V and 0 from J, leaving 14 bases between them. Germline V lookup: CDR1 SGHRS, CDR2 YFSETQ. The CDR3 runs 15 residues.

The chain employs TRBV20-1 and TRBJ1-5; D not resolved. V was clipped by 0 bases and J by 5 bases, with 8 bases between them. Germline CDR1 reads DFQATT; CDR2 reads SNEGSKA (reference sequence). This CDR3 has 13 amino acids. The CDR3 DNA reads TGCAGTGCTAGAGATGACGGCTATCAGCCCCAGCATTTT. Translating it yields CSARDDGYQPQHF.

This chain links TRBV4-3 with TRBJ2-5; possibly TRBD1 or TRBD2 for D (7 bases each). The V and J ends lost 4 bases and 6 bases respectively, with 12 bases between them. The CDR3 runs 13 residues. Germline V gene data show CDR1 as LGHNA and CDR2 as YSLEER. CDR3 bases: TGCGCCAGCAGCCGTCAGGGGGGGCAGACCCAGTACTTC. Protein sequence: CASSRQGGQTQYF.

This clonotype came up many times. The J gene is TRBJ2-3, the V gene TRBV7-2, with D unresolved. The CDR3 runs to 15 residues. Germline CDR1 reads SGHTA; CDR2 reads FQGNSA. V was pared by 1 base and J by 2 bases, with 10 bases between. The CDR3 loop reads CASSLGSAYTDTQYF. The CDR3 DNA reads TGTGCCAGCAGCTTAGGAAGCGCCTACACAGATACGCAGTATTTT.

In this sample, this clonotype turned up many times. This rearrangement joins TRBV7-2 to TRBJ2-1, with D hard to call. Trimming took off 2 bases at V and 5 bases at J, with 7 bases between the two ends. The CDR3 extends over 13 amino acids. From germline, CDR1 is SGHTA and CDR2 FQGNSA. In DNA, the CDR3 is TGTGCCAGCAGCTTAAACTTGGACAATGAGCAGTTCTTC. It specifies CASSLNLDNEQFF.

V is TRBV27 and J is TRBJ2-3; unclear D gene. CDR1 MNHEY and CDR2 SMNVEV come from the germline V gene (reference sequence). The CDR3 is 17 amino acids. The V end lost 6 bases, the J end lost 3 bases, and 22 bases lay between the germline ends. The CDR3 sequence: CASSRTIDTRGTDTQYF. The CDR3 DNA sequence: TGTGCCAGCAGCCGAACTATTGACACGAGAGGTACAGATACGCAGTATTTT.

This clonotype occurred many times. The rearrangement links TRBV5-1 to TRBJ2-3; 11 bases are a match to TRBD2. Unmatched junction bases numbered 5, after V lost 0 bases and J lost 2 bases. The CDR3 has 17 residues. From germline, CDR1 is SGHRS and CDR2 YFSETQ. CDR3 sequence reads: CASSLETSGAHTDTQYF. CDR3 bases: TGCGCCAGCAGCTTGGAGACTAGCGGGGCCCACACAGATACGCAGTATTTT. Full variable domain (remainder filled in from reference TRBV5-1 and TRBJ2-3): KAGVTQTPRYLIKTRGQQVTLSCSPISGHRSVSWYQQTPGQGLQFLFEYFSETQRNKGNFPGRFSGRQFSNSRSEMNVSTLELGDSALYLCASSLETSGAHTDTQYFGPGTRLTVL.

The V gene is TRBV29-1, the J gene TRBJ1-2; D is possibly TRBD1 (6 bases). The germline gives CDR1 SQVTM, CDR2 ANQGSEA. Trimming shortened V by 0 bases and J by 4 bases, and 12 bases separated the two germline ends. CDR3 size: 14 residues. The CDR3 spells CSVEDLSRGYGYTF. In nucleotides, the CDR3 is TGCAGCGTTGAAGATTTGTCCAGGGGCTATGGCTACACCTTC.

There are a few counts of this clonotype. The CDR3 loop reads CASSQDSGYTDTQYF. CDR3 DNA: TGCGCCAGCAGCCAAGACTCGGGATACACAGATACGCAGTATTTT. V is TRBV4-3 and J is TRBJ2-3, with D possibly being TRBD2 (5 bases). Germline CDR1 LGHNA, CDR2 YSLEER. This CDR3 contains 15 residues. The ends were cut back, 0 bases at V and 2 bases at J, with 9 bases in the middle.

This clonotype was counted ten times or more. The rearrangement joins TRBV12-3 or TRBV12-4 to TRBJ1-5; 8 positions agree with TRBD1. The V gene end was trimmed by 6 bases and the J gene end by 6 bases; junction bases not matched to a gene: 7. This CDR3 contains 14 residues. In DNA form, the CDR3 reads TGTGCCAGCAGCAAGACAGGGGTCACTCAGCCCCAGCATTTT. This translates into CASSKTGVTQPQHF.

V is TRBV9 and J is TRBJ2-3, with 10 bases matching TRBD2. The V and J ends lost 4 bases and 0 bases, in that order; junction bases with no gene match: 5. Germline-derived CDR1 and CDR2 are SGDLS and YYNGEE. The CDR3 contains 16 residues. CDR3 sequence reads: CASSKLAGDSTDTQYF. DNA of the CDR3: TGTGCCAGCAGCAAGCTAGCGGGGGATAGCACAGATACGCAGTATTTT.

This chain joins TRBV6-6 and TRBJ2-4; 7 nucleotides line up with TRBD2. The CDR3 extends over 12 amino acids. Germline CDR1 reads MNHNY; CDR2 reads SVGAGI (reference sequence). V lost 0 bases and J lost 14; bases outside the gene matches: 4. The CDR3 DNA reads TGTGCCAGCAGTTACTCAACCGGGGGGAAGTACTTC. As protein: CASSYSTGGKYF.

This clonotype was picked up a small number of times. The CDR3 loop is CASRSSGTAGELFF. CDR3 sequence (DNA): TGTGCCAGCAGATCAAGCGGCACGGCGGGGGAGCTGTTTTTT. The chain uses TRBV6-6 and TRBJ2-2; TRBD2 might be the D (5 bases). There are 14 residues in the CDR3. CDR1 is MNHNY and CDR2 is SVGAGI in the germline V gene (reference sequence). The V and J ends lost 6 bases and 8 bases respectively, with 16 bases between them.

In its sample, this clonotype was seen many times. The chain uses TRBV29-1 and TRBJ1-2, with D unclear. Germline CDR1 reads SQVTM; CDR2 reads ANQGSEA. The V and J ends lost 4 bases and 6 bases respectively, with 9 bases between them. The length of the CDR3 is 11 residues. The CDR3 reads CSVGYSDGYTF. The DNA of the CDR3 is TGCAGCGTTGGCTATAGCGATGGCTACACCTTC.

For this clonotype: At one end, the junction sequence differs from germline, possibly due to a read error. Here the CDR3 DNA reads TGCGGTGCACCTTTGGGACAAGCACAAGAGACCCAGTACTTC. Amino acids: CGAPLGQAQETQYF. The chain uses TRBV20-1 and TRBJ2-5; tentative D call: TRBD1 (6 bases). The V gene's germline CDR1 is DFQATT and CDR2 SNEGSKA (reference sequence). This CDR3 contains 14 residues.

In this sample, this clonotype turned up many times. This chain connects TRBV7-2 to TRBJ2-3, with 7 nucleotides matching TRBD1. The ends lost 5 bases at V and 1 base at J; junction bases unmatched: 6. Germline-derived CDR1 and CDR2 are SGHTA and FQGNSA. The CDR3 length is 15 residues. This chain's CDR3 is CASSISGTGTDTQYF. The CDR3 DNA reads as TGTGCCAGCAGCATCTCCGGGACAGGCACAGATACGCAGTATTTT.

The table lists this clonotype with a few counts. The chain recombines TRBV6-2 or TRBV6-3 with TRBJ1-2, with unresolved D. The CDR3 sequence is 14 residues long. Looked up from germline, CDR1 is MNHEY and CDR2 is SVGEGT. V lost 2 bases to trimming and J lost 3 bases, with 10 bases between them. In DNA form, the CDR3 reads TGTGCCAGCAGTTACGACACGCTCTACTATGGCTACACCTTC. Protein: CASSYDTLYYGYTF.

The chain uses TRBV7-2 and TRBJ2-3, with unresolved D. The CDR3 consists of 14 residues. Trimming took off 1 base at V and 5 bases at J, with 10 bases between the two ends. The germline CDR1 and CDR2 sequences are SGHTA and FQGNSA. This CDR3 reads CASSLVTSGDTQYF. The DNA for the CDR3 is TGTGCCAGCAGCTTAGTTACATCCGGAGATACGCAGTATTTT.

The chain carries TRBV7-2 and TRBJ2-3, with a weak D call TRBD1 (5 bases). The germline V gene encodes CDR1 SGHTA and CDR2 FQGNSA. Trimming pared 5 bases from V and 5 bases from J, leaving 14 bases between. There are 14 residues in the CDR3. As DNA, the CDR3 is TGTGCCAGCAGCCCAGGGCTGGGCATAGATACGCAGTATTTT. This encodes CASSPGLGIDTQYF.

This rearrangement joins TRBV11-2 to TRBJ2-3; 10 bases are shared with TRBD2. With 5 bases clipped from V and 2 bases from J, the junction kept 7 bases outside the gene matches. The CDR3 contains 16 residues. Per the germline V gene, CDR1 is SGHAT and CDR2 is FQNNGV. The CDR3 is CASSQQAGGVTDTQYF. In nucleotides, the CDR3 is TGTGCCAGCAGCCAACAAGCGGGAGGGGTCACAGATACGCAGTATTTT.